The source of this T cell receptor (beta chain) is a study of T cell clonality in common variable immunodeficiency. Overall study results and limits: In common variable immunodeficiency, TCR beta chains reportedly carried fewer deletions and N-nucleotide insertions. CVID subjects had higher TCRbeta clonality than healthy controls, most marked in about a third. Authors noted CVID clonality's cause needs subpopulation repertoire sequencing. CVID subjects shared fewer TCRbeta clones than healthy controls did.

V was clipped by 8 bases and J by 4 bases, with 15 bases between them. The germline V gene encodes CDR1 SNHLY and CDR2 FYNNEI. The CDR3 is 13 residues long. On this clone itself: Its cognate antigen is unknown. The missing CDR3 end, 3 residues past where the read stops, is filled in from the germline J gene.

CVID and control samples used equivalent genomic DNA input. Profiled with immunoSEQ multiplex PCR; TCRdb holds only in-frame clones, not every one. The table gives several thousand clones; the top ten clones make up over 3.5% of it. The gene calls are TRBV2 and TRBJ2-7; maybe TRBD1 (7 bases). The source is a human donor with common variable immunodeficiency. Sequenced material: peripheral blood mononuclear cells. CDR3 loop: CASGGDRQYEQYF. The sequenced CDR3 bases are TGTGCCAGCGGCGGGGACAGACAATACGAG.